The clone carrying this TCR beta chain has ten or more counts. Its antigen is as yet unknown. This record belongs to a study of T-cell reconstitution after alpha-beta-depleted transplantation in children. Unique molecular identifiers were incorporated during preparation of the TCRbeta library. TCRdb called the PCR reads again in MiXCR, with one record for every CDR3 protein. This table holds around 670,000 distinct CDR3 sequences, over 10% found once. The study, taken as a whole, reports: About two months after transplant, alpha-beta T cells reportedly came from several hundred expanded graft clones. Once a year had passed after transplant, T-cell counts and diversity came mostly from newly produced T cells.

V lost 4 bases to trimming and J lost 7 bases, with 17 bases between them. CDR3 length equals 13 residues. Germline CDR1 reads SQVTM; CDR2 reads ANQGSEA. The sample here was PBMCs, taken before TCRalphabeta/CD19-depleted stem cell transplant. The chain couples TRBV29-1 to TRBJ2-7; D uncertain. The TCR comes from a girl aged 2 to 10 with congenital amegakaryocytic thrombocytopenia, due to receive a stem cell transplant. CDR3 in amino acids: CSVGVLGTWEQYF. The CDR3 nucleotides read TGCAGCGTTGGGGTGTTGGGTACGTGGGAGCAGTACTTC.